This T cell receptor beta chain stems from a study of blood T cell repertoires in COVID-19. This table comes from immunoSEQ multiplex PCR, and its TCRdb copy is limited to in-frame clones, with some not included. Of around 300,000 clones listed, about nine tenths were seen once; the top ten hold less than 3%. CDR1 MNHEY and CDR2 SMNVEV come from the germline V gene (reference sequence). V gave up 4 bases and J gave up 4 bases; unmatched junction bases: 2. There are 14 residues in the CDR3. The material sequenced was peripheral blood. V gene TRBV27 combines with J gene TRBJ1-4; TRBD1 aligns across 8 bases. The sequence was obtained from a woman aged 25-40 years with active or convalescent COVID-19. The CDR3 sequence: CASSWTGINEKLFF. CDR3 DNA: TGTGCCAGCAGTTGGACAGGGATTAATGAAAAACTGTTTTTT.